These T cell receptor beta chains were read from a single sample in a study of T cell responses to AZD1222 COVID-19 vaccine. Produced via immunoSEQ multiplex PCR; TCRdb's table is partial and in-frame only. This sample has roughly 150,000 clones, with about 90% found just once. Sequencing was performed on peripheral blood, taken 28 days after the second AZD1222 dose. The receptor set was obtained from an adult who received the AZD1222 COVID-19 vaccine. Both conserved end residues are part of each CDR3. Fields, in order: clone size, J gene, D gene, V gene, CDR3 protein, CDR3 DNA. The D gene is left open where the match is weak. Clone size is not always given. Where it is, it says once, few, many or a class for expanded clones.

clone_size: -
j_call: TRBJ1-1
d_call: -
v_call: TRBV29-1
cdr3_aa: CSLAGEAFF
cdr3_nt: TGCAGTTTAGCGGGAGAAGCTTTCTTT

clone_size: -
j_call: TRBJ2-1
d_call: -
v_call: TRBV19
cdr3_aa: CASYDSDEQFF
cdr3_nt: TGTGCCAGCTACGATAGCGATGAGCAGTTCTTC

clone_size: -
j_call: TRBJ1-2
d_call: -
v_call: TRBV24-1
cdr3_aa: CATINSGSYGYTF
cdr3_nt: TGTGCCACCATAAATTCGGGGTCCTATGGCTACACCTTC

clone_size: -
j_call: TRBJ1-1
d_call: -
v_call: TRBV10-3
cdr3_aa: CAISGERGGTEAFF
cdr3_nt: TGTGCCATCAGTGGGGAGAGGGGTGGCACTGAAGCTTTCTTT

clone_size: -
j_call: TRBJ1-4
d_call: -
v_call: TRBV30
cdr3_aa: CAWRATWEKLFF
cdr3_nt: TGTGCCTGGAGGGCCACGTGGGAAAAACTGTTTTTT

clone_size: -
j_call: TRBJ2-3
d_call: -
v_call: TRBV7-3
cdr3_aa: CASSPGLSTDTQYF
cdr3_nt: TGTGCCAGCAGTCCAGGGTTAAGCACAGATACGCAGTATTTT

clone_size: -
j_call: TRBJ2-1
d_call: -
v_call: TRBV6-5
cdr3_aa: CASTLGGLNSNEQFF
cdr3_nt: TGTGCCAGCACTCTAGGGGGACTAAACTCCAATGAGCAGTTCTTC

clone_size: -
j_call: TRBJ1-1
d_call: -
v_call: TRBV19
cdr3_aa: CASSTHVTEAFF
cdr3_nt: TGTGCCAGTAGTACCCATGTCACTGAAGCTTTCTTT

clone_size: -
j_call: TRBJ1-1
d_call: -
v_call: TRBV24-1
cdr3_aa: CATSDFAFQGPGNTEAFF
cdr3_nt: TGTGCCACCAGTGATTTTGCCTTTCAGGGGCCTGGTAACACTGAAGCTTTCTTT

clone_size: -
j_call: TRBJ2-3
d_call: TRBD2
v_call: TRBV29-1
cdr3_aa: CSVELPGTNTDTQYF
cdr3_nt: TGCAGCGTCGAGCTCCCCGGGACTAATACAGATACGCAGTATTTT

clone_size: -
j_call: TRBJ2-2
d_call: TRBD2
v_call: TRBV6-6
cdr3_aa: CASSVSGSDTGELFF
cdr3_nt: TGTGCCAGCAGCGTTAGCGGGAGCGACACCGGGGAGCTGTTTTTT

clone_size: -
j_call: TRBJ2-1
d_call: -
v_call: TRBV20-1
cdr3_aa: CSARNNEQFF
cdr3_nt: TGCAGTGCTAGGAACAATGAGCAGTTCTTC

clone_size: -
j_call: TRBJ1-4
d_call: TRBD1
v_call: TRBV6-5
cdr3_aa: CASTQTGGLEKLFF
cdr3_nt: TGTGCCAGCACCCAGACAGGGGGCTTGGAAAAACTGTTTTTT

clone_size: -
j_call: TRBJ2-2
d_call: TRBD1
v_call: TRBV7-9
cdr3_aa: CASSRTTGGGGELFF
cdr3_nt: TGTGCCAGCAGCCGAACAACAGGGGGCGGCGGGGAGCTGTTTTTT

clone_size: -
j_call: TRBJ1-3
d_call: TRBD1
v_call: TRBV7-8
cdr3_aa: CASSQSQQGVSNTIYF
cdr3_nt: TGTGCCAGCAGCCAATCCCAACAGGGGGTCTCAAACACCATATATTTT

clone_size: -
j_call: TRBJ1-1
d_call: TRBD1
v_call: TRBV7-9
cdr3_aa: CASSPSRGTGKVEAFF
cdr3_nt: TGTGCCAGCAGCCCGTCGCGCGGGACAGGGAAGGTTGAAGCTTTCTTT

clone_size: -
j_call: TRBJ1-2
d_call: TRBD1
v_call: TRBV19
cdr3_aa: CASSIPPTRTGYGYTF
cdr3_nt: TGTGCCAGTAGTATTCCACCAACTCGGACAGGCTATGGCTACACCTTC

clone_size: once
j_call: TRBJ1-5
d_call: -
v_call: TRBV5-1
cdr3_aa: CASSPMGVSQPQHF
cdr3_nt: TGCGCCAGCAGCCCTATGGGGGTTAGTCAGCCCCAGCATTTT

clone_size: -
j_call: TRBJ1-2
d_call: -
v_call: TRBV12-3/TRBV12-4
cdr3_aa: CASTPAPSDGYTF
cdr3_nt: TGTGCCAGCACCCCGGCCCCTTCAGATGGCTACACCTTC

clone_size: -
j_call: TRBJ1-6
d_call: -
v_call: TRBV19
cdr3_aa: CASSISLGSGNSPLHF
cdr3_nt: TGTGCCAGTAGTATTTCGCTGGGCTCGGGAAATTCACCCCTCCACTTT

clone_size: -
j_call: TRBJ1-1
d_call: -
v_call: TRBV4-1
cdr3_aa: CASSQDAPGALNTEAFF
cdr3_nt: TGCGCCAGCAGCCAAGATGCCCCGGGGGCCCTGAACACTGAAGCTTTCTTT

clone_size: -
j_call: TRBJ2-3
d_call: -
v_call: TRBV2
cdr3_aa: CASSPGLGGQYF
cdr3_nt: TGTGCCAGCAGCCCGGGACTTGGTGGGCAGTATTTT

clone_size: -
j_call: TRBJ2-3
d_call: -
v_call: TRBV12-1
cdr3_aa: CATRPVPSGASTDTQYF
cdr3_nt: TGTGCCACCCGCCCCGTGCCTAGCGGAGCTAGCACAGATACGCAGTATTTT

clone_size: -
j_call: TRBJ2-1
d_call: -
v_call: TRBV4-2
cdr3_aa: CASSLGESASSYNEQFF
cdr3_nt: TGTGCCAGCAGCCTAGGTGAGTCGGCTAGTTCCTACAATGAGCAGTTCTTC

clone_size: -
j_call: TRBJ2-3
d_call: TRBD2
v_call: TRBV15
cdr3_aa: CATSGLAGGIHTDTQYF
cdr3_nt: TGTGCCACCAGCGGTCTAGCGGGGGGGATACACACAGATACGCAGTATTTT

clone_size: -
j_call: TRBJ2-1
d_call: -
v_call: TRBV12-3/TRBV12-4
cdr3_aa: CASSLRPPNEQFF
cdr3_nt: TGTGCCAGCAGTTTAAGACCGCCAAATGAGCAGTTCTTC

clone_size: -
j_call: TRBJ2-1
d_call: -
v_call: TRBV28
cdr3_aa: CASSSFPVSGPSDNEQFF
cdr3_nt: TGTGCCAGCAGTTCCTTTCCAGTTAGCGGCCCTTCGGACAATGAGCAGTTCTTC

clone_size: -
j_call: TRBJ1-2
d_call: TRBD1
v_call: TRBV11-2
cdr3_aa: CASSFGTGNYGYTF
cdr3_nt: TGTGCCAGCAGCTTCGGGACAGGAAACTATGGCTACACCTTC

clone_size: once
j_call: TRBJ2-1
d_call: -
v_call: TRBV28
cdr3_aa: CASITGRTASYNEQFF
cdr3_nt: TGTGCCAGCATCACGGGCCGGACAGCTTCCTACAATGAGCAGTTCTTC

clone_size: -
j_call: TRBJ1-5
d_call: -
v_call: TRBV28
cdr3_aa: CASSFSWGLYQPQHF
cdr3_nt: TGTGCCAGCAGTTTCAGTTGGGGGTTGTATCAGCCCCAGCATTTT

clone_size: -
j_call: TRBJ2-1
d_call: TRBD2
v_call: TRBV9
cdr3_aa: CASSVGVAGGHEQFF
cdr3_nt: TGTGCCAGCAGCGTAGGTGTAGCGGGGGGTCATGAGCAGTTCTTC

clone_size: -
j_call: TRBJ2-1
d_call: TRBD1
v_call: TRBV2
cdr3_aa: CASSVTGGPHEQFF
cdr3_nt: TGTGCCAGCAGTGTTACAGGGGGGCCTCATGAGCAGTTCTTC

clone_size: once
j_call: TRBJ2-3
d_call: -
v_call: TRBV10-1
cdr3_aa: CASSESSPPGDTQYF
cdr3_nt: TGCGCCAGCAGTGAGTCCAGCCCGCCAGGAGATACGCAGTATTTT

clone_size: -
j_call: TRBJ1-3
d_call: TRBD1
v_call: TRBV19
cdr3_aa: CATWDRVHGNTIYF
cdr3_nt: TGTGCCACCTGGGACAGGGTCCATGGAAACACCATATATTTT

clone_size: once
j_call: TRBJ1-5
d_call: -
v_call: TRBV6-1
cdr3_aa: CASSELGGFSNQPQHF
cdr3_nt: TGTGCCAGCAGTGAACTAGGAGGGTTTAGCAATCAGCCCCAGCATTTT

clone_size: -
j_call: TRBJ2-5
d_call: -
v_call: TRBV6-5
cdr3_aa: CASSPMGGQETQYF
cdr3_nt: TGTGCCAGCAGCCCGATGGGAGGTCAAGAGACCCAGTACTTC

clone_size: -
j_call: TRBJ2-3
d_call: -
v_call: TRBV6-5
cdr3_aa: CASTTLGGNTDTQYF
cdr3_nt: TGTGCCAGCACAACGCTAGGGGGAAACACAGATACGCAGTATTTT

clone_size: -
j_call: TRBJ1-1
d_call: -
v_call: TRBV9
cdr3_aa: CASSDRMNTEAFF
cdr3_nt: TGTGCCAGCAGCGACAGGATGAACACTGAAGCTTTCTTT

clone_size: -
j_call: TRBJ2-3
d_call: -
v_call: TRBV14
cdr3_aa: CASSEAWSTDTQYF
cdr3_nt: TGTGCCAGCAGCGAAGCATGGAGTACAGATACGCAGTATTTT

clone_size: -
j_call: TRBJ2-2
d_call: -
v_call: TRBV10-3
cdr3_aa: CAITGSTNTGELFF
cdr3_nt: TGTGCCATCACGGGCTCAACGAACACCGGGGAGCTGTTTTTT

clone_size: -
j_call: TRBJ1-4
d_call: TRBD1
v_call: TRBV18
cdr3_aa: CASSPSGTGFPTNEKLFF
cdr3_nt: TGTGCCAGCTCACCCTCCGGGACAGGGTTTCCAACTAATGAAAAACTGTTTTTT

clone_size: -
j_call: TRBJ2-3
d_call: -
v_call: TRBV30
cdr3_aa: CAWSVGGDATQYF
cdr3_nt: TGTGCCTGGAGTGTCGGCGGAGACGCTACGCAGTATTTT

clone_size: -
j_call: TRBJ2-1
d_call: TRBD2
v_call: TRBV7-2
cdr3_aa: CASSLDPGLARNGNEQFF
cdr3_nt: TGTGCCAGCAGCTTAGATCCAGGACTAGCTAGGAATGGGAATGAGCAGTTCTTC

clone_size: -
j_call: TRBJ2-2
d_call: -
v_call: TRBV5-1
cdr3_aa: CASQWGNTGELFF
cdr3_nt: TGCGCCTCCCAATGGGGGAACACCGGGGAGCTGTTTTTT

clone_size: -
j_call: TRBJ2-1
d_call: -
v_call: TRBV5-6
cdr3_aa: CASSLSRAEQFF
cdr3_nt: TGTGCCAGCAGCTTGAGCAGGGCTGAGCAGTTCTTC

clone_size: -
j_call: TRBJ1-1
d_call: -
v_call: TRBV19
cdr3_aa: CARKNPYGGNSVNTEAFF
cdr3_nt: TGTGCCAGGAAAAATCCCTATGGGGGCAATTCGGTGAACACTGAAGCTTTCTTT

clone_size: -
j_call: TRBJ1-2
d_call: -
v_call: TRBV4-1
cdr3_aa: CASSQVLSGRGYTF
cdr3_nt: TGCGCCAGCAGCCAAGTTCTTTCAGGGAGGGGCTACACCTTC

clone_size: -
j_call: TRBJ1-6
d_call: TRBD1
v_call: TRBV5-1
cdr3_aa: CASSHGQGRSPLHF
cdr3_nt: TGCGCCAGCAGCCATGGACAGGGGCGGTCACCCCTCCACTTT

clone_size: -
j_call: TRBJ2-2
d_call: -
v_call: TRBV7-2
cdr3_aa: CASSATAGPTGELFF
cdr3_nt: TGTGCCAGCAGCGCGACGGCGGGACCCACCGGGGAGCTGTTTTTT

clone_size: -
j_call: TRBJ1-2
d_call: -
v_call: TRBV2
cdr3_aa: CASSEAKNYGYTF
cdr3_nt: TGTGCCAGCAGTGAAGCAAAGAACTATGGCTACACCTTC

clone_size: -
j_call: TRBJ2-5
d_call: TRBD2
v_call: TRBV9
cdr3_aa: CASSGGGATGETQYF
cdr3_nt: TGTGCCAGCAGCGGCGGGGGGGCCACTGGGGAGACCCAGTACTTC

clone_size: -
j_call: TRBJ1-2
d_call: -
v_call: TRBV3-1/TRBV3-2
cdr3_aa: CASSTPSPAGYGYTF
cdr3_nt: TGTGCCAGCAGCACACCCTCCCCGGCAGGCTATGGCTACACCTTC

clone_size: -
j_call: TRBJ1-2
d_call: -
v_call: TRBV10-3
cdr3_aa: CAISQSGGKDYGYTF
cdr3_nt: TGTGCCATCAGCCAGTCGGGGGGTAAGGACTATGGCTACACCTTC

clone_size: -
j_call: TRBJ2-1
d_call: TRBD1
v_call: TRBV11-2
cdr3_aa: CASSLIGAGGEQFF
cdr3_nt: TGTGCCAGCAGCTTAATCGGCGCAGGGGGTGAGCAGTTCTTC

clone_size: -
j_call: TRBJ2-5
d_call: -
v_call: TRBV7-8
cdr3_aa: CASSRGTVKETQYF
cdr3_nt: TGTGCCAGCAGCCGAGGGACCGTAAAAGAGACCCAGTACTTC

clone_size: -
j_call: TRBJ1-2
d_call: -
v_call: TRBV2
cdr3_aa: CASSDNSYGYTF
cdr3_nt: TGTGCCAGCAGTGACAATTCCTATGGCTACACCTTC

clone_size: -
j_call: TRBJ2-3
d_call: -
v_call: TRBV6-6
cdr3_aa: CASSRSPPPGTDTQYF
cdr3_nt: TGTGCCAGCAGCCGCTCACCCCCCCCTGGCACAGATACGCAGTATTTT